The T cell receptor (beta chain) described here comes from a study of cytotoxic CD8 clonotypes in ibrutinib-treated CLL. Sequencing was performed with immunoSEQ multiplex PCR; in TCRdb, only in-frame clones are kept and a portion is missing. The table includes over 200,000 clones, about four fifths detected once. The specimen was PBMCs, collected after 12 months of ibrutinib treatment. The sequence was collected from a human donor with chronic lymphocytic leukemia.

The CDR3 here is CASSQGGNTEAFF. The DNA of the CDR3 is TGTGCCAGCAGCCAAGGAGGGAACACTGAAGCTTTCTTT. The chain couples TRBV14 to TRBJ1-1; D unresolved. Per the germline V gene, CDR1 is SGHDN and CDR2 is FVKESK. The CDR3 is 13 residues long. Trimming removed 1 base from V and 1 base from J, with 4 bases in between.